This T cell receptor (beta chain) was identified in a study of T cell repertoires in cytomegalovirus infection. V was clipped by 6 bases and J by 7 bases; unmatched bases: 15. CDR1 is MNHNS, CDR2 SASEGT, per germline. The CDR3 covers 17 residues. TCRdb reanalysed the reads using MiXCR and keeps one entry per CDR3 protein. The sample lists fewer than 350,000 distinct CDR3 sequences; just under 30% were seen once. A word on this clonotype: Its cognate antigen is unknown.

The origin of this receptor is a human donor in good health (CMV status not recorded). Some clones in this sample may be carry-over from other donors' samples. The V and J genes are TRBV6-1 and TRBJ1-6, with 7 bases identical to TRBD1. The specimen was cultured PBMCs, collected from culture after CMV antigen stimulation. The CDR3 DNA reads as TGTGCCAGCAGCCCCACAGGGGAGATGCCTCGAAATTCACCCCTCCACTTT. Protein: CASSPTGEMPRNSPLHF.